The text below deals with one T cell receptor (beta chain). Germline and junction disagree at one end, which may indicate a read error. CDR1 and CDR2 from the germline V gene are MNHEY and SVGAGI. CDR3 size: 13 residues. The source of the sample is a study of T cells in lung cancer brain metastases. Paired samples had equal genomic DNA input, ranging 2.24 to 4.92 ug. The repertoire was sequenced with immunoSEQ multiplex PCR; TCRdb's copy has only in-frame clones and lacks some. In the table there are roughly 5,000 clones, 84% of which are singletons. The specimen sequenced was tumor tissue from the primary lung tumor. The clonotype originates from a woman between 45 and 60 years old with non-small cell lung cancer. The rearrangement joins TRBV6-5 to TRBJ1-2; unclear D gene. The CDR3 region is CASSLQPNYSYTF. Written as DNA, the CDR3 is TGTGCCAGCAGCTTACAGCCTAACTATAGCTACACCTTC.